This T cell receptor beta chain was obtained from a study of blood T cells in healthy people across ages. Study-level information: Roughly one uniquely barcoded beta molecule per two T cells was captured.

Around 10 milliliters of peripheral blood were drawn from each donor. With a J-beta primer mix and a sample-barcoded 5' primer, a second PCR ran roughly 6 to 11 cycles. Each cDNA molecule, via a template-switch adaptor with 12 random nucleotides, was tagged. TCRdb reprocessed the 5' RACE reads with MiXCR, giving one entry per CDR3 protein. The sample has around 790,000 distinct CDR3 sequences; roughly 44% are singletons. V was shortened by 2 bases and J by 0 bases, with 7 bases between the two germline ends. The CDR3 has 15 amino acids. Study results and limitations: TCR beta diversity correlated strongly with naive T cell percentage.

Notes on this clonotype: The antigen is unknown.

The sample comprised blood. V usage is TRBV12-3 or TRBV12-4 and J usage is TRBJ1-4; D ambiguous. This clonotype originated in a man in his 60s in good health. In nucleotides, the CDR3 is TGTGCCAGCAGTTTACGGGTGGCAACTAATGAAAAACTGTTTTTT. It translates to CASSLRVATNEKLFF.